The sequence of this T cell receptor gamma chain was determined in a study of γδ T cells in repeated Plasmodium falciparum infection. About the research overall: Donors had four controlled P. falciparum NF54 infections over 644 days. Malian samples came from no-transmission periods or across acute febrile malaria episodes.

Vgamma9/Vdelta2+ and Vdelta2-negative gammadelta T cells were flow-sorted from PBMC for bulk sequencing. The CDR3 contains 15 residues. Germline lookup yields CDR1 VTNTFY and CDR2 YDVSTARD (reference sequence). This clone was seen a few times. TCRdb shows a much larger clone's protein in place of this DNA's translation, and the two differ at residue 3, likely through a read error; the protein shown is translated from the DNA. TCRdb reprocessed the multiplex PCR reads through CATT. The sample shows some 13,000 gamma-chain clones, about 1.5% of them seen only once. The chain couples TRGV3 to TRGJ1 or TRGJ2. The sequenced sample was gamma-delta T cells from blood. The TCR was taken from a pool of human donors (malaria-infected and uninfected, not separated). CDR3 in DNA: TGTGCCTCCTGGGACAGGCGTCGGTGTCTTTATAAGAAACTCTTT. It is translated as CASWDRRRCLYKKLF.